The present T cell receptor (beta chain) was sequenced within a study of early T cells in non-severe SARS-CoV-2 infection. Study-level information: Bulk RNA isolated from unsorted whole blood underwent sequencing; chains were not paired. Study-level results: VDJdb matching skewed toward anti-spike CD8 responses, missing private and CD4 specificities.

As part of library construction, unique molecular identifiers were attached to individual cDNA molecules. TCRdb passed the 5' RACE reads through MiXCR, listing each CDR3 protein once. The sample records under 70,000 distinct CDR3 sequences, around 5.6% being singletons. Remarks on this clonotype: Antigen unknown. Being one base from a much bigger clone, this may be a read error.

Germline V CDR1 and CDR2: MGHRA, YSYEKL. This CDR3 has 16 amino acids. V was shortened by 4 bases and J by 2 bases, with 17 bases between the two germline ends. This TCR derives from an adult who was a healthcare worker with PCR-confirmed SARS-CoV-2 infection or an uninfected control (not recorded which). V is TRBV4-1 and J is TRBJ1-2; D may be TRBD1 (5 bases). Sequencing used whole blood. Here the CDR3 reads CASSPSSGRMNYGYTF. The DNA of the CDR3 is TGCGCCAGCAGCCCCTCCTCAGGGCGGATGAACTATGGCTACACCTTC.